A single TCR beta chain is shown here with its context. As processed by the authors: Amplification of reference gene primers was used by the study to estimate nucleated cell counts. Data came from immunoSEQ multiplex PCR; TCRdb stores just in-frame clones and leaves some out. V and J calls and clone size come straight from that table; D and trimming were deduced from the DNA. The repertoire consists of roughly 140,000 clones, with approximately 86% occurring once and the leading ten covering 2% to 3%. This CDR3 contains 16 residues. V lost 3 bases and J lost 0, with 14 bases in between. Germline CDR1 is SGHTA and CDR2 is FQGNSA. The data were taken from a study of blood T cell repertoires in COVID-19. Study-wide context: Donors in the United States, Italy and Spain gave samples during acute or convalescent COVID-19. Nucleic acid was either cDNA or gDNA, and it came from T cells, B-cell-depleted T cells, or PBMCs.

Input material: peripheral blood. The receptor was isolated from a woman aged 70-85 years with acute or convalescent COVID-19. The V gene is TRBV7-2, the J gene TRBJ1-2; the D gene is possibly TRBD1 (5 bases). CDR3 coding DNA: TGTGCCAGCAGCTTTGAACAGGCCAGATCTAACTATGGCTACACCTTC. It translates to CASSFEQARSNYGYTF. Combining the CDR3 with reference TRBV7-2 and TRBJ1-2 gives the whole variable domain GAGVSQSPSNKVTEKGKDVELRCDPISGHTALYWYRQSLGQGLEFLIYFQGNSAPDKSGLPSDRFSAERTGGSVSTLTIQRTQQEDSAVYLCASSFEQARSNYGYTFGSGTRLTVV.